The 12 T cell receptor beta chains listed next were all sequenced from one sample in a study of blood T cell repertoires in COVID-19. Measured with immunoSEQ multiplex PCR; TCRdb has only the in-frame clones, and not every one. The data contain roughly 81,000 clones, around nine tenths of them singletons. Sequenced material: peripheral blood. The receptors come from a man younger than 45 with acute or convalescent COVID-19.

CDR3 residues: CAWSPGRLGFGGYNEQFF. Here the CDR3 DNA reads TGTGCCTGGAGTCCCGGACGGCTTGGCTTCGGGGGTTACAATGAGCAGTTCTTC. The V gene is TRBV30, the J gene TRBJ2-1; possible D gene TRBD2, 6 bases. The V and J ends lost 2 bases and 4 bases respectively, with 24 bases between them. The germline V gene has CDR1 GTSNPN and CDR2 SVGIG (reference sequence). There are 18 residues in the CDR3.

A single count supports this clone. Other DNA sequences from this sample encode an identical CDR3 as well. V and J are TRBV28 and TRBJ2-7; weak D call: TRBD2 (5 bases). The V and J ends lost 5 bases and 0 bases respectively, with 11 bases between them. CDR3 length: 14 amino acids. Germline V lookup: CDR1 MDHEN, CDR2 SYDVKM. CDR3 coding DNA: TGTGCCAGCAGTCTAACGGGGAGCTCCTACGAGCAGTACTTC. It is translated as CASSLTGSSYEQYF.

This clone appeared a single time. This chain connects TRBV7-2 to TRBJ2-2; 11 bases line up with TRBD2. The CDR3 covers 15 residues. CDR1 is SGHTA, CDR2 FQGNSA, per germline. Trimming removed 5 bases from V and 5 bases from J; junction bases left unmatched: 4. The DNA of the CDR3 is TGTGCCAGCAGCCCGGGACTAGCGGAAACCGGGGAGCTGTTTTTT. This sequence encodes CASSPGLAETGELFF.

The chain employs TRBV15 and TRBJ2-1; TRBD2 aligns across 11 bases. The germline gives CDR1 LNHNV, CDR2 YYDKDF (reference sequence). The CDR3 runs to 15 residues. V was pared by 5 bases and J by 5 bases, with 5 bases of the junction left unmatched. The CDR3 nucleotides read TGTGCCACCAGCCAACTAGCGGGAGCCGACAATGAGCAGTTCTTC. It codes for CATSQLAGADNEQFF. The entire variable domain, with the rest obtained from reference TRBV15 and TRBJ2-1, is as follows: DAMVIQNPRYQVTQFGKPVTLSCSQTLNHNVMYWYQQKSSQAPKLLFHYYDKDFNNEADTPDNFQSRRPNTSFCFLDIRSPGLGDTAMYLCATSQLAGADNEQFFGPGTRLTVL.

The V gene is TRBV28, the J gene TRBJ1-1; possibly TRBD1 for D (5 bases). The germline V gene encodes CDR1 MDHEN and CDR2 SYDVKM. Trimming cost V 1 base and J 3 bases, with 6 bases left between them. CDR3 length: 13 residues. The CDR3 protein is CASSLSGDTEAFF. The CDR3 DNA is TGTGCCAGCAGTTTATCGGGGGACACTGAAGCTTTCTTT.

The chain links TRBV21-1 to TRBJ2-7; the table's TRBD2 call for D was not verified on the DNA. TRBV21-1 is noted as a pseudogene. CDR3 size: 16 residues. For the CDR3, the DNA is TGTGCCAGCCGCCTTCGCCGGTCTGCAAGCTCCTACGAGCAGTACTTC. It specifies CASRLRRSASSYEQYF.

The rearrangement links TRBV7-9 to TRBJ2-1; D possibly corresponds to TRBD1 (6 bases). Between the trimmed V and J ends, which lost 5 bases and 9 bases, there was a span of 23 bases. Germline CDR1 and CDR2: SEHNR and FQNEAQ (reference sequence). This CDR3 has 16 residues. CDR3 nucleotide sequence: TGTGCCAGCAGCCCAGGGGCAGGCTTTCGGGTTGGTGAGCAGTTCTTC. Protein sequence: CASSPGAGFRVGEQFF.

The V gene is TRBV2, the J gene TRBJ1-5; D not resolved. The CDR3 runs 15 residues. Trimming stripped 6 bases from V and 2 bases from J, with 14 bases between. Looked up from germline, CDR1 is SNHLY and CDR2 is FYNNEI. Here the CDR3 DNA reads TGTGCCAGCAGCCCTGAGACTCCTCGCAATCAGCCCCAGCATTTT. Translation gives CASSPETPRNQPQHF.

This chain uses TRBV19 with TRBJ1-2, with TRBD1 matching 8 bases. This CDR3 contains 19 residues. Germline CDR1 and CDR2: LNHDA and SQIVND (reference sequence). V trimming: 7 bases; J trimming: 3 bases; junction bases outside the gene matches: 22. The CDR3 is CASTSTLGGDRFADYGYTF. DNA of the CDR3: TGTGCCAGTACCTCGACCTTAGGGGGGGACAGGTTCGCCGACTATGGCTACACCTTC. The variable domain in full, with the rest retrieved from reference TRBV19 and TRBJ1-2, is DGGITQSPKYLFRKEGQNVTLSCEQNLNHDAMYWYRQDPGQGLRLIYYSQIVNDFQKGDIAEGYSVSREKKESFPLTVTSAQKNPTAFYLCASTSTLGGDRFADYGYTFGSGTRLTVV.

CDR3 in amino acids: CASSLGGTYEQYF. As DNA, the CDR3 is TGTGCCAGCAGCTTAGGCGGGACCTACGAGCAGTACTTC. The chain is built from TRBV7-8 and TRBJ2-7; possible D gene TRBD2, 6 bases. The germline V and J ends were trimmed by 1 base and 2 bases, with 6 bases remaining between them. Germline lookup yields CDR1 SGHVS and CDR2 FQNEAQ. The CDR3 is made up of 13 amino acids.

V and J are TRBV2 and TRBJ1-6; D uncertain. The CDR3 has 15 amino acids. With 4 bases removed from V and 3 bases from J, the gap between germline ends came to 10 bases. Germline CDR1 is SNHLY and CDR2 is FYNNEI. Written as DNA, the CDR3 is TGTGCCAGCAGTGGGCCGGGGTTCTATAATTCACCCCTCCACTTT. Encoded protein: CASSGPGFYNSPLHF. Looking up the rest from reference TRBV2 and TRBJ1-6 gives the full variable domain: EPEVTQTPSHQVTQMGQEVILRCVPISNHLYFYWYRQILGQKVEFLVSFYNNEISEKSEIFDDQFSVERPDGSNFTLKIRSTKLEDSAMYFCASSGPGFYNSPLHFGNGTRLTVT.

The V call is TRBV7-9, the J call TRBJ2-5; the D gene is possibly TRBD1 (5 bases). V dropped 0 bases and J dropped 3 bases, with 11 bases sitting between them. CDR3 length: 15 amino acids. The germline gives CDR1 SEHNR, CDR2 FQNEAQ (reference sequence). The CDR3: CASSLAAAGKETQYF. The CDR3 DNA is TGTGCCAGCAGCTTAGCGGCGGCAGGGAAAGAGACCCAGTACTTC.